This T cell receptor (beta chain) derives from a study of T cells in localized non-small cell lung cancer (dated by TCRdb to 2020 to 2021). Regarding the research as a whole: The study analyzed T cell repertoires of over 200 early-stage NSCLC patients, comparing tumors and uninvolved tumor-adjacent lungs. The cohort was made up of hundreds of treatment-naive NSCLC patients whose localized lung tumors had been resected. A mean age of roughly 66 years was recorded for the NSCLC patients, of whom 120 to 150 were male and 100 to 110 were female.

Here is what the overall study found, with its caveats: Multi-region tumor sequencing was not performed, so intratumor heterogeneity could not be excluded. Because the study design was exploratory, TCR variables were selected using unadjusted p-values without false-discovery rate correction. Higher T cell density in blood was associated with longer overall survival, whereas higher clonality in adjacent lung was associated with shorter survival. A median of approximately 55 of the top 100 tumor clones were detected in paired uninvolved adjacent lung, and some 28 of these tumor clones were also found among the top 100 clones of the paired uninvolved adjacent lung. The highest T cell clonality was observed in uninvolved tumor-adjacent lung, where clonality exceeded that of tumor, suggesting that antigenic responses were more focused in uninvolved tumor-adjacent lung.

The CDR3 sequence holds 13 residues, the cysteine and phenylalanine included. Here the CDR3 DNA is all that survives: 39 bases in frame from base 1. V is clipped by 5 bases and J by 5 bases, and the sequence between their germline boundaries is 13 bases long. The germline V gene sets CDR1 to SQVTM and CDR2 to ANQGSEA. TCR beta CDR3 regions were sequenced from DNA using the immunoSEQ Assay. Under the source paper's analysis protocol: To compute T cell density, TCR beta template counts were normalized to usable DNA, which was estimated by amplifying housekeeping genes. Richness was estimated using the preseqR package, with extrapolation to 400,000 templates for PBMC samples and to 120,000 templates for tissue samples. Clonality was calculated as one minus Pielou's evenness. To identify tissue-enriched TCRs, differential abundance testing was run on productive amino-acid clonotypes with a minimum total count of 5 and an alpha of 0.1. Repertoire overlap between compartments was quantified with the Jaccard Index and Morisita Overlap Index. GLIPH clustered TCR beta CDR3s with public tetramer-defined viral CDR3s; viral motifs required at least three viral sequences plus V-gene enrichment. This is the immuneACCESS table as TCRdb keeps it, with only in-frame sequences that have V and J called. A part of the clones is gone; compared with another copy, unresolved V genes explain less than half, and the rest is unexplained. V and J calls and clone size are given by that table; D and trimming were obtained from the DNA. The sample contains over 40,000 clones, 86% of them found a single time. The ten largest clones represent roughly 7.1% of the sample.

At diagnosis, tumor, uninvolved tumor-adjacent lung and peripheral blood were collected and then preserved as a mix of FFPE and fresh-frozen material. For TCR repertoire profiling, blood samples were analyzed in the form of peripheral blood mononuclear cells. A remark on this clone: The antigen it binds to is not known. No clone much larger than this one lies a single base away; base qualities are absent.

The clonotype was recovered from a woman aged 18 to 49 with stage III lung adenocarcinoma. The specimen comprised peripheral blood, sampled before any cancer treatment. The V gene is TRBV29-1 and the J gene is TRBJ2-1, with an unclear D gene assignment. The DNA sequence is given as TGCAGCGTTAAGACTCCCCGAAACAATGAGCAGTTCTTC. Translation gives CSVKTPRNNEQFF.